This T cell receptor beta chain was found in a study of STAT5B mutations in CD4+ large granular lymphocyte leukemia. The CDR3 sequence is 16 residues long. Germline V CDR1 and CDR2: SGHVS, FQNEAQ. Trimming took 5 bases from V and 4 from J, leaving 17 bases between them. Profiled with immunoSEQ multiplex PCR; TCRdb holds only in-frame clones, not every one. The sample holds about 29,000 clones, 60% to 85% seen once. Sequencing input: CD4+ T cells from blood buffy coats. V gene TRBV7-8 combines with J gene TRBJ2-2; D is possibly TRBD1 (7 bases). The receptor was isolated from a human donor in good health. The CDR3 here is CASSEPRQGGTGELFF. CDR3 in DNA: TGTGCCAGCAGCGAACCAAGACAGGGAGGCACCGGGGAGCTGTTTTTT.